A selection of T cell receptor beta chains follows, all from one sample in a study of blood T cell repertoires in COVID-19. Repertoires were generated with immunoSEQ multiplex PCR, while TCRdb's copy carries only in-frame clones and drops some. Here the sample spans approximately 140,000 clones, 70% to 85% being singletons. The sample comprised peripheral blood. The receptors stem from a woman of 80 years or more in a cohort sampled during active or convalescent COVID-19. The CDR3 runs from the conserved cysteine through the conserved F or W. A D gene is named only where the DNA matches it firmly. Not every row has a clone size; where given, it reads once, few, many or a size class.

-	TRBV9	-	TRBJ2-7	CASSPRQAPDEQYF	TGTGCCAGCAGCCCGAGACAGGCTCCAGACGAGCAGTACTTC
TRBD1	TRBV5-8	-	TRBJ2-5	CASSLLTGTGKETQYF	TGTGCCAGCAGCTTACTAACCGGGACAGGGAAAGAGACCCAGTACTTC
-	TRBV7-3	-	TRBJ2-1	CASSLSSSSYNEQFF	TGTGCCAGCAGCTTAAGTTCGAGCTCCTACAATGAGCAGTTCTTC
-	TRBV29-1	-	TRBJ2-7	CSVTKSTGSGEQYF	TGCAGCGTTACTAAAAGTACAGGGTCGGGGGAGCAGTACTTC
-	TRBV12-3/TRBV12-4	-	TRBJ1-1	CASSLAANTEAFF	TGTGCCAGCAGTTTAGCAGCGAACACTGAAGCTTTCTTT
TRBD1	TRBV5-1	-	TRBJ2-3	CASRTGVTDTQYF	TGCGCCAGCAGGACAGGGGTCACAGATACGCAGTATTTT
-	TRBV24-1	once	TRBJ2-1	CATSDRGGSYNEQFF	TGTGCCACCAGTGACCGGGGAGGATCGTACAATGAGCAGTTCTTC
-	TRBV2	-	TRBJ2-5	CASSEQGFKQETQYF	TGTGCCAGCAGTGAACAGGGATTTAAACAAGAGACCCAGTACTTC
-	TRBV3-1/TRBV3-2	-	TRBJ2-5	CASSQSRGRETQYF	TGTGCCAGCAGCCAATCCAGGGGAAGAGAGACCCAGTACTTC
-	TRBV4-1	-	TRBJ1-2	CASSPQEDYGYTF	TGCGCCAGCAGCCCGCAGGAGGACTATGGCTACACCTTC
-	TRBV5-1	few	TRBJ1-6	CASSLQPSSPLHF	TGCGCCAGCAGCTTGCAACCGAGTTCACCCCTCCACTTT